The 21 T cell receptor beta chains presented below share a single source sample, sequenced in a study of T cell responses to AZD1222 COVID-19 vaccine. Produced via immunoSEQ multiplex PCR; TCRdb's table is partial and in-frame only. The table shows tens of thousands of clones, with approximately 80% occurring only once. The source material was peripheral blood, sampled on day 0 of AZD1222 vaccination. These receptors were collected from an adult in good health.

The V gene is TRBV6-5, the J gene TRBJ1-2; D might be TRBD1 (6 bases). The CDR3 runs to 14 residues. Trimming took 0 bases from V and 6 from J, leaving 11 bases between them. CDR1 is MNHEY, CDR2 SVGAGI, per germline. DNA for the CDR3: TGTGCCAGCAGTTACTCGAGGGGGGGCGATGGCTACACCTTC. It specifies CASSYSRGGDGYTF.

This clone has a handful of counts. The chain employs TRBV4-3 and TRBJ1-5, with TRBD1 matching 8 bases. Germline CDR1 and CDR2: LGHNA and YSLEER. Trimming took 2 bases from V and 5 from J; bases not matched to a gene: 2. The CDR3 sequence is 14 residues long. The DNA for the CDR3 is TGCGCCAGCAGCCAAACGACAGGGGATCAGCCCCAGCATTTT. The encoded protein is CASSQTTGDQPQHF.

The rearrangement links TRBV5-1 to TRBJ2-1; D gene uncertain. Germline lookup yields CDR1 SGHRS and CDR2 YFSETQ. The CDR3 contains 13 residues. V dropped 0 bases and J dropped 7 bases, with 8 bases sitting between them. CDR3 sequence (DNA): TGCGCCAGCAGCTTGGGGTGGCAGAATGAGCAGTTCTTC. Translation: CASSLGWQNEQFF.

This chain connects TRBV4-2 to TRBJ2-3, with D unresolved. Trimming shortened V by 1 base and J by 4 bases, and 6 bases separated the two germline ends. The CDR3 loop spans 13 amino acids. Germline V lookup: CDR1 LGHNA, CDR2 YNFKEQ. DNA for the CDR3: TGTGCCAGCAGCCAAGCCCCTCCAGATACGCAGTATTTT. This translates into CASSQAPPDTQYF.

The CDR3 coding sequence is TGTGCCAGCAAGGATCCCTCGGAAAAACTGTTTTTT. Its translation is CASKDPSEKLFF. The V and J genes are TRBV7-2 and TRBJ1-4; D not certain. Trimming took 7 bases from V and 8 from J, leaving 11 bases between them. Germline lookup yields CDR1 SGHTA and CDR2 FQGNSA. The CDR3 consists of 12 residues.

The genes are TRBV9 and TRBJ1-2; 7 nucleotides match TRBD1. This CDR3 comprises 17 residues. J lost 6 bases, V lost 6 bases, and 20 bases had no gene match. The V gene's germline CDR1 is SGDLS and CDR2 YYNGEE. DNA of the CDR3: TGTGCCAGCAAGGATCCATCGCTTCCCGGGACAGATAATGGCTACACCTTC. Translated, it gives CASKDPSLPGTDNGYTF.

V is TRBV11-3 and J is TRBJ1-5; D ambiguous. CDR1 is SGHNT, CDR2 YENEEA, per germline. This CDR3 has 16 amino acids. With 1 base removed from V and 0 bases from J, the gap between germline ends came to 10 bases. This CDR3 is CASSLVEVYSNQPQHF. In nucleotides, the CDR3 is TGTGCCAGCAGCTTAGTTGAAGTTTATAGCAATCAGCCCCAGCATTTT.

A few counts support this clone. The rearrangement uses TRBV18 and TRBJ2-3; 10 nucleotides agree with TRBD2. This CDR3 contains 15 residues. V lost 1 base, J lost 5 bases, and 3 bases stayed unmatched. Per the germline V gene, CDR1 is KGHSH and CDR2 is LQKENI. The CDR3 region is CASSPQPSGRDTQYF. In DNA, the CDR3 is TGTGCCAGCTCACCACAGCCTAGCGGGAGAGATACGCAGTATTTT.

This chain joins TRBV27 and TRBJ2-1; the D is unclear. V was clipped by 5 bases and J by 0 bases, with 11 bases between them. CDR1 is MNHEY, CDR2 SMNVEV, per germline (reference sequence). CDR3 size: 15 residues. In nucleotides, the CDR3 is TGTGCCAGCAGTCAAGGTCTAAGCTCCTACAATGAGCAGTTCTTC. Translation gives CASSQGLSSYNEQFF.

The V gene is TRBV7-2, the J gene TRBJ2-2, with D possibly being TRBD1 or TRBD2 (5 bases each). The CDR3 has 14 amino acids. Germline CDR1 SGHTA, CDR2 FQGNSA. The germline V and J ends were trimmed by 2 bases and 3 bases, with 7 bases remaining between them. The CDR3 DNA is TGTGCCAGCAGCTTAAGAGGGGACACCGGGGAGCTGTTTTTT. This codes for CASSLRGDTGELFF.

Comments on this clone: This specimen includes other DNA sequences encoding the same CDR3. The CDR3 DNA reads as TGTGCCAGTTCGTGGGGAGGAGGCCACTACAATGAGCAGTTCTTC. This translates into CASSWGGGHYNEQFF. V and J are TRBV5-4 and TRBJ2-1, with D maybe TRBD2 (6 bases). This CDR3 spans 15 amino acids. Germline V gene data show CDR1 as SGHNT and CDR2 as YYREEE (reference sequence). The V end lost 8 bases, the J end lost 3 bases, and 18 bases lay between the germline ends. The whole variable domain, filled in from reference TRBV5-4 and TRBJ2-1, reads ETGVTQSPTHLIKTRGQQVTLRCSSQSGHNTVSWYQQALGQGPQFIFQYYREEENGRGNFPPRFSGLQFPNYSSELNVNALELDDSALYLCASSWGGGHYNEQFFGPGTRLTVL.

The CDR3 here is CASSLAGWREGQASTDTQYF. In DNA, the CDR3 is TGTGCCAGCAGCTTAGCTGGATGGCGGGAGGGCCAAGCCTCCACAGATACGCAGTATTTT. The gene calls are TRBV7-2 and TRBJ2-3; 9 bases are a match to TRBD2. Germline trimming cut 0 bases from V and 2 bases from J; bases unmatched to any gene: 15. The CDR3 is 20 amino acids. Germline-derived CDR1 and CDR2 are SGHTA and FQGNSA. The full variable domain, completed using reference TRBV7-2 and TRBJ2-3, is GAGVSQSPSNKVTEKGKDVELRCDPISGHTALYWYRQSLGQGLEFLIYFQGNSAPDKSGLPSDRFSAERTGGSVSTLTIQRTQQEDSAVYLCASSLAGWREGQASTDTQYFGPGTRLTVL.

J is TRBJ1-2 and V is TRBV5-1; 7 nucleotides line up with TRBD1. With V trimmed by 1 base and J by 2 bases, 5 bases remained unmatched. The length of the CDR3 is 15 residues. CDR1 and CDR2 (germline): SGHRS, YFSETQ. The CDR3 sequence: CASSLTGDGNYGYTF. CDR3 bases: TGCGCCAGCAGCTTGACAGGGGATGGGAACTATGGCTACACCTTC. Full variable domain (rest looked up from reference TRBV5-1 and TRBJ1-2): KAGVTQTPRYLIKTRGQQVTLSCSPISGHRSVSWYQQTPGQGLQFLFEYFSETQRNKGNFPGRFSGRQFSNSRSEMNVSTLELGDSALYLCASSLTGDGNYGYTFGSGTRLTVV.

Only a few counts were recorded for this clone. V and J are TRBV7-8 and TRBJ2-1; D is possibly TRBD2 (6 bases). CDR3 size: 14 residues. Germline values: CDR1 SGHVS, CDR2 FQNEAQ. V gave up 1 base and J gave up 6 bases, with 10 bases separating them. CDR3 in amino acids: CASSLVVEGNEQFF. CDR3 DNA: TGTGCCAGCAGCTTAGTGGTGGAGGGCAATGAGCAGTTCTTC.

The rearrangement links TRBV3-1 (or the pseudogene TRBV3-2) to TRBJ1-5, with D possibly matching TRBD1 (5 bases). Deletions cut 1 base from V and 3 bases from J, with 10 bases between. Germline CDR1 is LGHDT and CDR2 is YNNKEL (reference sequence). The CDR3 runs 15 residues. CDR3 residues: CASSQGWGANQPQHF. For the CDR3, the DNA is TGTGCCAGCAGCCAAGGGTGGGGCGCCAATCAGCCCCAGCATTTT.

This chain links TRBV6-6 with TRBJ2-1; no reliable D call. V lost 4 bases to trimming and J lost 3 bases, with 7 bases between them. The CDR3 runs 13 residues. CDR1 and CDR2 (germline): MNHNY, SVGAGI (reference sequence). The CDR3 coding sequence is TGTGCCAGCAGTTTAATCCACTACAATGAGCAGTTCTTC. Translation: CASSLIHYNEQFF.

The CDR3 DNA reads as TGTGCCAGCAGCCAGCATACTAGCCTCATGGGGGATGAGCAGTTCTTC. Residues: CASSQHTSLMGDEQFF. The V and J genes are TRBV3-1 (or the pseudogene TRBV3-2) and TRBJ2-1; perhaps TRBD2 as D (6 bases). Germline V lookup: CDR1 LGHDT, CDR2 YNNKEL (reference sequence). CDR3 length: 16 amino acids. V was pared by 3 bases and J by 8 bases, with 20 bases between.

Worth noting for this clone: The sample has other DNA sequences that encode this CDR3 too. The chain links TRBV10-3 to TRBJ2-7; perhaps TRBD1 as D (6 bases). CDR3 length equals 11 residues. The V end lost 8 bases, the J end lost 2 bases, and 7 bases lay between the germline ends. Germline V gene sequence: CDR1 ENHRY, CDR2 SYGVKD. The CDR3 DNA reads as TGTGCCATCGGACAGACCTACGAGCAGTACTTC. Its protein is CAIGQTYEQYF.

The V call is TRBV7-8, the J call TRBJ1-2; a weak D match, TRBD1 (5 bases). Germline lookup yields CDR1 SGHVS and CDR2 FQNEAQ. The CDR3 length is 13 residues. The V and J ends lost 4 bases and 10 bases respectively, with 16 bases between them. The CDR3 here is CASSSGKRGDYTF. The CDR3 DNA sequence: TGTGCCAGCAGCTCCGGCAAACGAGGGGACTACACCTTC.

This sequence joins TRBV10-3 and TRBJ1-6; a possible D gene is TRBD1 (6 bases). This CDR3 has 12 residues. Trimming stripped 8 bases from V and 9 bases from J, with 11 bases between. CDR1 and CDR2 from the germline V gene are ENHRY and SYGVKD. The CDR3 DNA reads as TGTGCCATCGCGCAGGGGAGTTCACCCCTCCACTTT. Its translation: CAIAQGSSPLHF.

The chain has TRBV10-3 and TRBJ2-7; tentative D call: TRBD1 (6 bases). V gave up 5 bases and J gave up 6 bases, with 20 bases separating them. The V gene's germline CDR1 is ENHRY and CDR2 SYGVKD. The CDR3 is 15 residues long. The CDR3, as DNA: TGTGCCATCAGTCAGTTTACAAGGGTAGGGGGCGAGCAGTACTTC. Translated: CAISQFTRVGGEQYF.